Following are 32 T cell receptor beta chains from one sample sequenced in a study of cytomegalovirus exposure and HLA in healthy donors. The PCR made use of 60 Vbeta and 13 Jbeta primers. This table comes from immunoSEQ multiplex PCR, and its TCRdb copy is limited to in-frame clones, with some not included. The repertoire holds more than 45,000 clones, with roughly 82% as singletons. Sequencing was performed on PBMCs. The receptors come from a man aged 25 to 40 in good health and CMV-seronegative.

The rearrangement uses TRBV28 and TRBJ2-2; possibly TRBD1 for D (6 bases). Germline CDR1 MDHEN, CDR2 SYDVKM. The CDR3 covers 17 residues. V gave up 0 bases and J gave up 6 bases, with 17 bases separating them. The CDR3 bases are TGTGCCAGCAGTTTATGGGACAGAGGATATGACCCCGGGGAGCTGTTTTTT. Its translation is CASSLWDRGYDPGELFF.

This sequence joins TRBV7-2 and TRBJ2-2; the D gene is possibly TRBD1 (6 bases). The CDR3 runs to 16 residues. V dropped 5 bases and J dropped 5 bases, with 18 bases sitting between them. Germline-derived CDR1 and CDR2 are SGHTA and FQGNSA. The chain's CDR3 is CASSQAPLTGTGELFF. DNA for the CDR3: TGTGCCAGCAGCCAAGCCCCGCTTACAGGGACCGGGGAGCTGTTTTTT.

This clone was observed a few times. V and J are TRBV9 and TRBJ2-2; 8 nucleotides align to TRBD2. The V segment lost 1 base and the J segment 6 bases; nucleotides outside the gene matches: 2. Germline CDR1 is SGDLS and CDR2 is YYNGEE. CDR3 length: 14 amino acids. The CDR3 DNA is TGTGCCAGCAGCGTAACGGGGGGGGCCGGGGAGCTGTTTTTT. This translates into CASSVTGGAGELFF.

About this clone: Distinct nucleotide sequences in the sample also encode this CDR3. The rearrangement links TRBV14 to TRBJ1-4, with TRBD1 identical over 7 bases. CDR3 length equals 13 residues. In germline, CDR1 is SGHDN, CDR2 FVKESK. J was trimmed by 5 bases and V by 5 bases; bases with no gene match: 2. The chain's CDR3 is CASSRGLNEKLFF. In DNA, the CDR3 is TGTGCCAGCAGCAGGGGGCTGAATGAAAAACTGTTTTTT.

This chain joins TRBV19 and TRBJ1-3; D remains ambiguous. Germline values: CDR1 LNHDA, CDR2 SQIVND (reference sequence). The CDR3 covers 15 residues. V shed 3 bases and J shed 0 bases, with 9 bases lying between them. For the CDR3, the DNA is TGTGCCAGTAGTATTATGGGAGGCTCTGGAAACACCATATATTTT. It codes for CASSIMGGSGNTIYF.

The rearrangement uses TRBV28 and TRBJ1-4; tentatively, D is TRBD1 (6 bases). This CDR3 contains 14 residues. Between the trimmed V and J ends, which lost 4 bases and 0 bases, there was a span of 6 bases. The germline V gene encodes CDR1 MDHEN and CDR2 SYDVKM. CDR3 residues: CASSSGATNEKLFF. The CDR3 coding sequence is TGTGCCAGCAGTTCAGGGGCAACTAATGAAAAACTGTTTTTT.

The chain combines TRBV5-5 with TRBJ2-7; 7 bases line up with TRBD1. The J segment lost 2 bases and the V segment lost 2 bases, leaving 1 base of the junction unmatched. The germline V gene encodes CDR1 SGHKS and CDR2 YYEKEE (reference sequence). This CDR3 spans 13 amino acids. The CDR3 coding sequence is TGTGCCAGCAGCTTCCAGGGGGCCTACGAGCAGTACTTC. It translates to CASSFQGAYEQYF.

The chain combines TRBV2 with TRBJ2-5, with TRBD2 identical over 13 bases. Trimming removed 7 bases from V and 1 base from J; junction bases left unmatched: 6. Germline V gene data show CDR1 as SNHLY and CDR2 as FYNNEI. The CDR3 is 16 amino acids. The CDR3: CASTTRLAGGQETQYF. In nucleotides, the CDR3 is TGTGCCAGCACTACAAGACTAGCGGGAGGCCAAGAGACCCAGTACTTC.

V and J are TRBV7-9 and TRBJ1-1, with D uncertain. V shed 1 base and J shed 6 bases, with 9 bases lying between them. The CDR3 totals 13 residues. Germline V lookup: CDR1 SEHNR, CDR2 FQNEAQ (reference sequence). Written as DNA, the CDR3 is TGTGCCAGCAGCTTAGAGTCTATACCTGAAGCTTTCTTT. This sequence encodes CASSLESIPEAFF.

J is TRBJ2-1 and V is TRBV6-5; D remains ambiguous. Germline V gene sequence: CDR1 MNHEY, CDR2 SVGAGI. V was shortened by 6 bases and J by 3 bases, with 12 bases between the two germline ends. This CDR3 spans 14 amino acids. This chain's CDR3 is CASRLRHIYNEQFF. CDR3 coding DNA: TGTGCCAGCAGACTGAGACACATCTACAATGAGCAGTTCTTC.

V is TRBV9 and J is TRBJ1-1; a possible D gene is TRBD1 (5 bases). Germline-derived CDR1 and CDR2 are SGDLS and YYNGEE. The CDR3 covers 16 residues. Trimming stripped 1 base from V and 4 bases from J, with 17 bases between. CDR3 sequence: CASSVKPLDSFTEAFF. The DNA of the CDR3 is TGTGCCAGCAGCGTAAAGCCTTTAGACAGCTTCACTGAAGCTTTCTTT.

This chain connects TRBV7-9 to TRBJ2-1; the match to TRBD2 covers 7 bases. J lost 7 bases, V lost 1 base, and 1 base had no gene match. Germline V gives CDR1 SEHNR, CDR2 FQNEAQ (reference sequence). The CDR3 length is 13 residues. The CDR3 nucleotides are TGTGCCAGCAGCTTAGAAGCGGGGAATGAGCAGTTCTTC. The encoded protein is CASSLEAGNEQFF.

The rearrangement joins TRBV4-2 to TRBJ1-6; D remains ambiguous. This CDR3 comprises 13 residues. Trimming pared 0 bases from V and 9 bases from J, leaving 6 bases between. Germline CDR1 and CDR2: LGHNA and YNFKEQ. The CDR3 nucleotides read TGTGCCAGCAGCCAAGATAGCGGTTCACCCCTCCACTTT. This sequence encodes CASSQDSGSPLHF.

This clone was observed a handful of times. The rearrangement uses TRBV9 and TRBJ2-1, with D possibly being TRBD2 (6 bases). V was pared by 0 bases and J by 4 bases, with 8 bases between. This CDR3 is 14 amino acids long. Germline V gives CDR1 SGDLS, CDR2 YYNGEE. The CDR3 sequence: CASSVVGGYNEQFF. CDR3 DNA: TGTGCCAGCAGCGTAGTTGGGGGGTACAATGAGCAGTTCTTC.

The genes are TRBV18 and TRBJ2-7; maybe TRBD1 (6 bases). CDR1 KGHSH and CDR2 LQKENI come from the germline V gene. The length of the CDR3 is 14 residues. Trimming took 3 bases from V and 3 from J, leaving 12 bases between them. In DNA, the CDR3 is TGTGCCAGCTCACCTAACAGGGAGCTCTACGAGCAGTACTTC. Translation: CASSPNRELYEQYF.

The J gene is TRBJ1-1, the V gene TRBV13; 9 nucleotides agree with TRBD1. V lost 4 bases and J lost 0; bases outside the gene matches: 6. This CDR3 is built from 16 residues. CDR1 and CDR2 (germline): PRHDT, FYEKMQ (reference sequence). The CDR3 here is CASSSRTGVMNTEAFF. CDR3 in DNA: TGTGCCAGCAGCTCGAGGACAGGGGTCATGAACACTGAAGCTTTCTTT.

The V and J genes are TRBV27 and TRBJ2-7; possible D gene TRBD1, 6 bases. Germline lookup yields CDR1 MNHEY and CDR2 SMNVEV (reference sequence). The CDR3 covers 13 residues. V was shortened by 5 bases and J by 10 bases, with 18 bases between the two germline ends. The CDR3 DNA is TGTGCCAGCAGTCAAGGAGGCGGACAGATTCAGTACTTC. Protein: CASSQGGGQIQYF.

The chain links TRBV11-2 to TRBJ2-6; TRBD1 aligns across 7 bases. Germline V lookup: CDR1 SGHAT, CDR2 FQNNGV. Germline trimming cut 7 bases from V and 2 bases from J; bases unmatched to any gene: 11. The CDR3 covers 17 residues. The CDR3 coding sequence is TGTGCCAGCACCCCGCTGGCAGGGGGAACTGGGGCCAACGTCCTGACTTTC. Amino acid sequence: CASTPLAGGTGANVLTF.

The chain is built from TRBV20-1 and TRBJ2-4, with D possibly TRBD2 on 6 matching bases. This CDR3 contains 11 residues. V was shortened by 6 bases and J by 9 bases, with 12 bases between the two germline ends. Germline CDR1 is DFQATT and CDR2 is SNEGSKA (reference sequence). The CDR3 reads CSAEGISIQYF. The DNA for the CDR3 is TGCAGTGCGGAGGGGATAAGCATTCAGTACTTC.

This chain uses TRBV27 with TRBJ2-7; D is possibly TRBD1 (5 bases). This CDR3 comprises 16 residues. Trimming shortened V by 0 bases and J by 4 bases, and 16 bases separated the two germline ends. The germline V gene encodes CDR1 MNHEY and CDR2 SMNVEV (reference sequence). CDR3: CASSLSSAGFPYEQYF. The CDR3 bases are TGTGCCAGCAGTTTATCGTCGGCAGGGTTTCCTTACGAGCAGTACTTC.

Only one count was recorded for this clone. This chain connects TRBV6-5 to TRBJ2-1; the match to TRBD1 covers 11 bases. Germline assignment: CDR1 MNHEY and CDR2 SVGAGI. With 6 bases clipped from V and 7 bases from J, the junction kept 8 bases outside the gene matches. The CDR3 runs 15 residues. The CDR3 protein is CASRQDRGLGNEQFF. The CDR3 DNA reads as TGTGCCAGCAGACAGGACAGGGGGCTCGGGAATGAGCAGTTCTTC.

The chain combines TRBV20-1 with TRBJ2-1; D is uncertain. The CDR3 is 11 residues long. Looked up from germline, CDR1 is DFQATT and CDR2 is SNEGSKA (reference sequence). Trimming cost V 2 bases and J 6 bases, with 5 bases left between them. The CDR3 loop is CSARTSNEQFF. DNA for the CDR3: TGCAGTGCTAGAACTTCCAATGAGCAGTTCTTC.

This clone was detected once. The V and J genes are TRBV10-3 and TRBJ2-3; 8 bases match TRBD1. The J segment lost 4 bases and the V segment lost 6 bases, leaving 6 bases of the junction unmatched. Looked up from germline, CDR1 is ENHRY and CDR2 is SYGVKD. The CDR3 contains 14 residues. The CDR3 reads CAIRNDRGPDTQYF. CDR3 coding DNA: TGTGCCATCAGAAACGACAGGGGACCAGATACGCAGTATTTT.

The genes are TRBV15 and TRBJ1-5, with D possibly TRBD1 on 5 matching bases. Trimming stripped 8 bases from V and 3 bases from J, with 14 bases between. Germline CDR1 reads LNHNV; CDR2 reads YYDKDF (reference sequence). The CDR3 is 14 amino acids. The CDR3, as DNA: TGTGCCACCGCGTTGGGGCAATACAATCAGCCCCAGCATTTT. Protein product: CATALGQYNQPQHF.

The chain uses TRBV15 and TRBJ1-5; D unresolved. Trimming left V 1 base short and J 4 bases short, with 14 bases between. The CDR3 sequence is 16 residues long. Germline-derived CDR1 and CDR2 are LNHNV and YYDKDF (reference sequence). CDR3 coding DNA: TGTGCCACCAGCAGAGTTCTTTTTTCCGGGAATCAGCCCCAGCATTTT. Translated: CATSRVLFSGNQPQHF.

This chain joins TRBV7-2 and TRBJ2-7, with D perhaps matching TRBD1 (6 bases). This CDR3 is 16 amino acids long. V was shortened by 4 bases and J by 2 bases, with 18 bases between the two germline ends. Germline-derived CDR1 and CDR2 are SGHTA and FQGNSA. CDR3 region: CASSSKDSHEAYEQYF. As DNA, the CDR3 is TGTGCCAGCAGCTCGAAGGACAGCCACGAAGCCTACGAGCAGTACTTC.

This clone occurred once. This chain connects TRBV6-6 to TRBJ2-2; D gene unclear. The CDR3 loop spans 12 amino acids. CDR1 MNHNY and CDR2 SVGAGI come from the germline V gene (reference sequence). Deletions cut 6 bases from V and 5 bases from J, with 7 bases between. In nucleotides, the CDR3 is TGTGCCAGCAGCCTTTCTACCGGGGAGCTGTTTTTT. Amino acids: CASSLSTGELFF.

V usage is TRBV19 and J usage is TRBJ2-7, with TRBD2 matching over 9 bases. Germline lookup yields CDR1 LNHDA and CDR2 SQIVND (reference sequence). V lost 3 bases, J lost 5 bases, and 5 bases stayed unmatched. The CDR3 extends over 14 amino acids. The CDR3 sequence: CASSISGSIHEQYF. DNA of the CDR3: TGTGCCAGTAGTATTAGCGGGAGTATCCACGAGCAGTACTTC.

The chain has TRBV4-3 and TRBJ2-1; 8 bases are a match to TRBD1. The junction had 7 bases not matched to a gene; V was cut back by 3 bases and J by 3 bases. Looked up from germline, CDR1 is LGHNA and CDR2 is YSLEER. This CDR3 contains 16 residues. CDR3 nucleotide sequence: TGCGCCAGCAGCCATCCAGGGACAGGAAGCTACAATGAGCAGTTCTTC. This encodes CASSHPGTGSYNEQFF.

This chain uses TRBV19 with TRBJ1-5, with D hard to call. The CDR3 is made up of 12 amino acids. Germline CDR1 and CDR2: LNHDA and SQIVND (reference sequence). V lost 3 bases, J lost 6 bases, and 6 bases lay in between. CDR3 sequence: CASSIPLQPQHF. CDR3 nucleotides: TGTGCCAGTAGTATCCCCCTTCAGCCCCAGCATTTT.

V usage is TRBV5-1 and J usage is TRBJ1-1; possibly TRBD1 for D (5 bases). Germline CDR1 reads SGHRS; CDR2 reads YFSETQ. This CDR3 comprises 15 residues. V was cut by 2 bases and J by 2 bases, with 13 bases left in between. In DNA form, the CDR3 reads TGCGCCAGCAGCTTAACGACAGTGATTAACACTGAAGCTTTCTTT. Translated, it gives CASSLTTVINTEAFF.

There are a few counts of this clone. The chain carries TRBV13 and TRBJ2-7; tentative D call: TRBD1 (5 bases). Germline loops: CDR1 PRHDT, CDR2 FYEKMQ (reference sequence). Trimming cost V 1 base and J 4 bases, with 14 bases left between them. The length of the CDR3 is 15 residues. CDR3 nucleotides: TGTGCCAGCAGCTTAGTTCGACAGAAGATTTACGAGCAGTACTTC. Residues: CASSLVRQKIYEQYF.